These 27 T cell receptor beta chains came from one sample sequenced in a study of cytomegalovirus exposure and HLA in healthy donors. Vbeta (60) and Jbeta (13) primers were used in the PCR. Clones were read by immunoSEQ multiplex PCR, and TCRdb kept only the in-frame ones, dropping some. The table includes 79,000 or so clones, under 85% detected once. Material: PBMCs. Every receptor here comes from a woman aged 40 to 50 in good health and CMV-seropositive.

The rearrangement uses TRBV5-1 and TRBJ2-2, with a weak D call TRBD1 (6 bases). V lost 0 bases and J lost 5, with 11 bases in between. Germline CDR1 reads SGHRS; CDR2 reads YFSETQ. The CDR3 is made up of 15 amino acids. For the CDR3, the DNA is TGCGCCAGCAGCTTGGGGAGAGGGGGAACCGGGGAGCTGTTTTTT. Translating gives CASSLGRGGTGELFF.

This clone occurred a few times. The chain uses TRBV10-3 and TRBJ2-1; D is possibly TRBD2 (5 bases). V was pared by 0 bases and J by 9 bases, with 9 bases between. CDR1 and CDR2 (germline): ENHRY, SYGVKD. CDR3 length equals 13 residues. The CDR3, as DNA: TGTGCCATCAGTGAGTCGAAGGCGGGTGAGCAGTTCTTC. Its translation is CAISESKAGEQFF.

The genes are TRBV30 and TRBJ2-6; D is possibly TRBD2 (6 bases). The V gene's germline CDR1 is GTSNPN and CDR2 SVGIG (reference sequence). This CDR3 comprises 17 residues. V dropped 0 bases and J dropped 0 bases, with 12 bases sitting between them. CDR3 sequence (DNA): TGTGCCTGGAGTGTATTGGAGGGTATCTCTGGGGCCAACGTCCTGACTTTC. It yields the protein CAWSVLEGISGANVLTF.

The genes are TRBV7-6 and TRBJ2-1; 8 nucleotides line up with TRBD1. Germline V gene lookup returns CDR1 SGHVS and CDR2 FNYEAQ. The CDR3 is 13 amino acids. J was trimmed by 8 bases and V by 3 bases; bases with no gene match: 3. The CDR3 is CASSLQQGDEQFF. In DNA form, the CDR3 reads TGTGCCAGCAGCTTGCAACAGGGGGATGAGCAGTTCTTC.

This chain uses TRBV11-2 with TRBJ1-2, with D perhaps matching TRBD1 (5 bases). CDR1 and CDR2 (germline): SGHAT, FQNNGV. The CDR3 length is 14 residues. The germline V and J ends were trimmed by 7 bases and 1 base, with 13 bases remaining between them. CDR3 in DNA: TGTGCCAGCACCCCCGCAGGGCGTAACTATGGCTACACCTTC. Protein sequence: CASTPAGRNYGYTF.

The V call is TRBV7-2, the J call TRBJ1-5; D is unclear. V gave up 2 bases and J gave up 6 bases, with 8 bases separating them. The CDR3 covers 13 residues. Germline V gene sequence: CDR1 SGHTA, CDR2 FQGNSA. This CDR3 reads CASSLMLTQPQHF. The CDR3 DNA sequence: TGTGCCAGCAGCTTAATGCTAACTCAGCCCCAGCATTTT. Full variable domain (missing parts from reference TRBV7-2 and TRBJ1-5): GAGVSQSPSNKVTEKGKDVELRCDPISGHTALYWYRQSLGQGLEFLIYFQGNSAPDKSGLPSDRFSAERTGGSVSTLTIQRTQQEDSAVYLCASSLMLTQPQHFGDGTRLSIL.

This clone came up once. V is TRBV12-5 and J is TRBJ2-3; 11 bases are a match to TRBD2. In germline, CDR1 is LGHNT, CDR2 FRNRAP. CDR3 length equals 15 residues. The ends lost 7 bases at V and 4 bases at J; junction bases unmatched: 7. CDR3 sequence reads: CASAPGLAVADTQYF. The DNA for the CDR3 is TGTGCTAGTGCCCCGGGACTAGCGGTCGCAGATACGCAGTATTTT. Complete variable domain (other parts from reference TRBV12-5 and TRBJ2-3): DARVTQTPRHKVTEMGQEVTMRCQPILGHNTVFWYRQTMMQGLELLAYFRNRAPLDDSGMPKDRFSAEMPDATLATLKIQPSEPRDSAVYFCASAPGLAVADTQYFGPGTRLTVL.

CDR3 residues: CASSERTQNQPQHF. CDR3 DNA sequence: TGCGCCAGCAGTGAGAGGACACAAAATCAGCCCCAGCATTTT. The V call is TRBV10-2, the J call TRBJ1-5; D possibly corresponds to TRBD1 (5 bases). The germline V and J ends were trimmed by 2 bases and 4 bases, with 9 bases remaining between them. Germline V gives CDR1 WSHSY, CDR2 SAAADI. This CDR3 comprises 14 residues.

The V call is TRBV4-1, the J call TRBJ2-7; TRBD2 matches 11 bases. This CDR3 contains 15 residues. CDR1 and CDR2 (germline): MGHRA, YSYEKL. V was pared by 4 bases and J by 6 bases, with 8 bases of the junction left unmatched. The CDR3 protein is CASSLQLAGAAEQYF. The DNA of the CDR3 is TGCGCCAGCAGCCTCCAACTAGCGGGAGCAGCCGAGCAGTACTTC.

The rearrangement joins TRBV19 to TRBJ1-1; unclear D gene. Germline-derived CDR1 and CDR2 are LNHDA and SQIVND (reference sequence). The CDR3 runs to 12 residues. V gave up 7 bases and J gave up 0 bases, with 6 bases separating them. The CDR3 DNA sequence: TGTGCCAGTATTGGAGTGAACACTGAAGCTTTCTTT. This gives the protein CASIGVNTEAFF.

V usage is TRBV29-1 and J usage is TRBJ1-3; 7 bases agree with TRBD1. The germline V gene has CDR1 SQVTM and CDR2 ANQGSEA. The CDR3 contains 14 residues. Trimming cost V 2 bases and J 0 bases; bases outside gene matches: 1. The CDR3 DNA sequence: TGCAGCGTTGAACAGGGGGGCTCTGGAAACACCATATATTTT. Amino acid sequence: CSVEQGGSGNTIYF. Using reference TRBV29-1 and TRBJ1-3 for the parts outside the CDR3, the full variable domain is SAVISQKPSRDICQRGTSLTIQCQVDSQVTMMFWYRQQPGQSLTLIATANQGSEATYESGFVIDKFPISRPNLTFSTLTVSNMSPEDSSIYLCSVEQGGSGNTIYFGEGSWLTVV.

This chain uses TRBV27 with TRBJ2-7; D is possibly TRBD1 (5 bases). V was pared by 7 bases and J by 0 bases, with 16 bases between. CDR3 length: 15 amino acids. Germline V lookup: CDR1 MNHEY, CDR2 SMNVEV (reference sequence). The CDR3 DNA reads as TGTGCCAGCAAAAGTGGGGCGTCTAGCTCCTACGAGCAGTACTTC. Encoded protein: CASKSGASSSYEQYF.

A single count supports this clone. The rearrangement links TRBV4-3 to TRBJ2-5, with D perhaps TRBD2 (6 bases). Judging by the DNA end, TRBJ2-7 fits better; the J call may be wrong. CDR1 and CDR2 from the germline V gene are LGHNA and YSLEER. The CDR3 has 15 amino acids. The CDR3 region has the DNA TGCGCCAGCAGCCTTTTAGGCGGGGAGAGGGTCGAGCAGTACTTC. Translating gives CASSLLGGERVEQYF.

Details on this clone: The junction departs from germline at one end; a sequencing error may be responsible. The chain joins TRBV7-7 to TRBJ1-3, with a weak D call TRBD1 (5 bases). CDR3 length equals 20 residues. In germline, CDR1 is SSHAT, CDR2 FNYEAQ (reference sequence). CDR3 sequence: CASSLAYRRNEIHSGNTIYF. CDR3 coding DNA: TGTGCTAGCAGCTTAGCGTACAGGAGAAACGAAATACACTCTGGAAACACCATATATTTT.

V is TRBV2 and J is TRBJ1-5, with 7 bases that match TRBD1. J lost 7 bases, V lost 4 bases, and 7 bases had no gene match. Germline CDR1 SNHLY, CDR2 FYNNEI. The length of the CDR3 is 14 residues. DNA for the CDR3: TGTGCCAGCAGTGCGGCAGGGGGAAGGCAGCCCCAGCATTTT. This encodes CASSAAGGRQPQHF.

This clone has just a few counts. This rearrangement joins TRBV6-1 to TRBJ2-1; 10 bases fit TRBD1. This CDR3 region has 14 residues. CDR1 MNHNS and CDR2 SASEGT come from the germline V gene. Trimming took 4 bases from V and 8 from J; bases not matched to a gene: 5. CDR3 nucleotide sequence: TGTGCCAGCAGTGGACAGGGGGCGGGCTATGAGCAGTTCTTC. Its translation: CASSGQGAGYEQFF.

This clone was recorded a few times. The chain has TRBV6-5 and TRBJ1-1; 7 bases align to TRBD1. The CDR3 has 14 amino acids. J was trimmed by 5 bases and V by 4 bases; bases with no gene match: 7. Germline-derived CDR1 and CDR2 are MNHEY and SVGAGI. CDR3 sequence reads: CASSLKGAGTEAFF. CDR3 bases: TGTGCCAGCAGTTTAAAGGGGGCTGGGACTGAAGCTTTCTTT.

This chain links TRBV30 with TRBJ2-2; D gene ambiguous. Trimming took 0 bases from V and 2 from J, leaving 4 bases between them. Germline-derived CDR1 and CDR2 are GTSNPN and SVGIG (reference sequence). The CDR3 loop spans 13 amino acids. CDR3 sequence reads: CAWSVSNTGELFF. Written as DNA, the CDR3 is TGTGCCTGGAGTGTTAGCAACACCGGGGAGCTGTTTTTT.

The genes are TRBV28 and TRBJ2-7; possible D gene TRBD2, 5 bases. V was cut by 8 bases and J by 1 base, with 15 bases left in between. The CDR3 spans 14 residues. CDR1 and CDR2 (germline): MDHEN, SYDVKM. The CDR3 region is CASLRRRGSYEQYF. In nucleotides, the CDR3 is TGTGCCAGCTTACGGCGGCGAGGGTCCTACGAGCAGTACTTC.

This chain joins TRBV7-6 and TRBJ2-7; TRBD2 matches at 13 bases. The CDR3 sequence is 16 residues long. Germline V gene sequence: CDR1 SGHVS, CDR2 FNYEAQ. Trimming took 3 bases from V and 2 from J; bases not matched to a gene: 4. CDR3 sequence (DNA): TGTGCCAGCAGCTTCGGACTAGCGGGGGAAACCTACGAGCAGTACTTC. Protein product: CASSFGLAGETYEQYF.

The chain joins TRBV4-3 to TRBJ2-7; maybe TRBD1 (6 bases). The CDR3 sequence is 17 residues long. Germline lookup yields CDR1 LGHNA and CDR2 YSLEER. V was trimmed by 1 base and J by 1 base, leaving 17 bases between them. The CDR3 region is CASSQVFSWTESYEQYF. CDR3 DNA sequence: TGCGCCAGCAGCCAAGTTTTCAGCTGGACAGAATCCTACGAGCAGTACTTC.

The rearrangement joins TRBV29-1 to TRBJ2-7; D is possibly TRBD1 (6 bases). Between the trimmed V and J ends, which lost 1 base and 0 bases, there was a span of 10 bases. The CDR3 runs 14 residues. Germline CDR1 and CDR2: SQVTM and ANQGSEA. Here the CDR3 DNA reads TGCAGCGTTGAAGGACAGGCAAGCTCCTACGAGCAGTACTTC. Its translation is CSVEGQASSYEQYF.

The CDR3, as DNA: TGTGCCAGCAGACGTATAGGACAGGGGGACATAATGAACACTGAAGCTTTCTTT. Encoded protein: CASRRIGQGDIMNTEAFF. The chain joins TRBV9 to TRBJ1-1; TRBD1 matches at 10 bases. Looked up from germline, CDR1 is SGDLS and CDR2 is YYNGEE. This CDR3 is 18 amino acids long. V shed 5 bases, J shed 0 bases, and the junction held 13 bases outside the gene matches. The complete variable domain, with remaining parts taken from reference TRBV9 and TRBJ1-1, reads DSGVTQTPKHLITATGQRVTLRCSPRSGDLSVYWYQQSLDQGLQFLIQYYNGEERAKGNILERFSAQQFPDLHSELNLSSLELGDSALYFCASRRIGQGDIMNTEAFFGQGTRLTVV.

This clone was observed once. The genes are TRBV19 and TRBJ1-5; D is unresolved. V was shortened by 1 base and J by 6 bases, with 10 bases between the two germline ends. CDR3 size: 14 residues. CDR1 LNHDA and CDR2 SQIVND come from the germline V gene (reference sequence). CDR3 coding DNA: TGTGCCAGTAGTATAGTAGCGGTGGGTCAGCCCCAGCATTTT. Translation gives CASSIVAVGQPQHF. Full variable domain (missing parts from reference TRBV19 and TRBJ1-5): DGGITQSPKYLFRKEGQNVTLSCEQNLNHDAMYWYRQDPGQGLRLIYYSQIVNDFQKGDIAEGYSVSREKKESFPLTVTSAQKNPTAFYLCASSIVAVGQPQHFGDGTRLSIL.

The rearrangement joins TRBV7-2 to TRBJ2-3; 12 nucleotides match TRBD2. CDR3 size: 14 residues. V lost 10 bases to trimming and J lost 1 base; unmatched junction nucleotides: 3. The V gene's germline CDR1 is SGHTA and CDR2 FQGNSA. The CDR3 sequence is CATRTSGGTDTQYF. As DNA, the CDR3 is TGTGCCACCCGGACTAGCGGGGGCACAGATACGCAGTATTTT.

This rearrangement joins TRBV29-1 to TRBJ2-5; D unresolved. From germline, CDR1 is SQVTM and CDR2 ANQGSEA. V gave up 2 bases and J gave up 1 base, with 5 bases separating them. CDR3 length: 12 residues. CDR3 coding DNA: TGCAGCGTTGAATCCAGCCAAGAGACCCAGTACTTC. This translates into CSVESSQETQYF.

The rearrangement joins TRBV5-4 to TRBJ1-1, with 7 nucleotides matching TRBD1. V shed 3 bases, J shed 6 bases, and the junction held 5 bases outside the gene matches. The CDR3 length is 13 residues. Germline V gene data show CDR1 as SGHNT and CDR2 as YYREEE (reference sequence). In nucleotides, the CDR3 is TGTGCCAGCAGCTCACAGGGGACCGCTGAAGCTTTCTTT. It codes for CASSSQGTAEAFF.